These 8 T cell receptor beta chains originate from one sample sequenced in a study of T cell clones after liver transplantation. Some clones are missing from TCRdb's copy, which holds only in-frame ones; the method was immunoSEQ multiplex PCR. The table lists 55,000 to 80,000 clones, more than 75% of them singletons. The sample was CD4+ T cells from blood, taken before liver transplant. All receptors come from a human donor who received a liver transplant.

The gene calls are TRBV2 and TRBJ2-5; D is ambiguous. CDR3 length: 13 residues. CDR1 and CDR2 (germline): SNHLY, FYNNEI. V lost 6 bases and J lost 4, with 12 bases in between. The CDR3 sequence is CASSVYPGETQYF. Here the CDR3 DNA reads TGTGCCAGCAGCGTGTACCCAGGAGAGACCCAGTACTTC.

The chain employs TRBV10-3 and TRBJ1-4; 7 bases map to TRBD1. Germline values: CDR1 ENHRY, CDR2 SYGVKD. The CDR3 consists of 13 residues. V lost 6 bases, J lost 8 bases, and 6 bases stayed unmatched. The CDR3 DNA reads TGTGCCATCAGGGGGGACAGAACCGAAAAACTGTTTTTT. This translates into CAIRGDRTEKLFF.

The chain carries TRBV10-3 and TRBJ2-1; either TRBD1 or TRBD2 may supply D (7 bases each). Germline CDR1 reads ENHRY; CDR2 reads SYGVKD. V lost 8 bases, J lost 7 bases, and 27 bases lay in between. The CDR3 is 17 residues long. Written as DNA, the CDR3 is TGTGCCATCTCCTCAGGGGGGAGGGTCCCTGGGAGGAATGAGCAGTTCTTC. As protein: CAISSGGRVPGRNEQFF.

The gene calls are TRBV19 and TRBJ2-3; no reliable D call. V was clipped by 7 bases and J by 4 bases, with 6 bases between them. This CDR3 spans 11 amino acids. Germline-derived CDR1 and CDR2 are LNHDA and SQIVND (reference sequence). CDR3: CASTFADTQYF. The CDR3, as DNA: TGTGCCAGTACTTTCGCAGATACGCAGTATTTT.

This clone showed up just a few times. V and J are TRBV2 and TRBJ2-7, with 8 bases lining up with TRBD2. Germline CDR1 reads SNHLY; CDR2 reads FYNNEI. V lost 2 bases to trimming and J lost 6 bases; unmatched junction nucleotides: 9. This CDR3 is 15 amino acids long. The CDR3 region is CASSESAAGVLEQYF. The CDR3 nucleotides read TGTGCCAGCAGTGAAAGTGCAGCGGGAGTTCTCGAGCAGTACTTC.

V gene TRBV5-8 combines with J gene TRBJ2-3, with 16 positions matching TRBD2. CDR1 SGHTS and CDR2 YDEGEE come from the germline V gene. J was trimmed by 2 bases and V by 4 bases; bases with no gene match: 13. The CDR3 has 20 residues. The CDR3 sequence: CASSLQGTSGRAIVTDTQYF. CDR3 DNA sequence: TGTGCCAGCAGCCTCCAGGGGACTAGCGGGAGGGCAATTGTCACAGATACGCAGTATTTT.

The V call is TRBV15, the J call TRBJ2-1; tentative D call: TRBD1 (5 bases). Germline-derived CDR1 and CDR2 are LNHNV and YYDKDF (reference sequence). V dropped 0 bases and J dropped 6 bases, with 12 bases sitting between them. This CDR3 contains 15 residues. The CDR3 reads CATSRDLGQPNEQFF. In DNA form, the CDR3 reads TGTGCCACCAGCAGAGACCTTGGACAACCCAATGAGCAGTTCTTC. The whole variable domain, filled in from reference TRBV15 and TRBJ2-1, reads DAMVIQNPRYQVTQFGKPVTLSCSQTLNHNVMYWYQQKSSQAPKLLFHYYDKDFNNEADTPDNFQSRRPNTSFCFLDIRSPGLGDTAMYLCATSRDLGQPNEQFFGPGTRLTVL.

V gene TRBV7-2 combines with J gene TRBJ1-2, with D tentatively TRBD1 (6 bases). CDR1 is SGHTA, CDR2 FQGNSA, per germline. There are 12 residues in the CDR3. V was trimmed by 2 bases and J by 7 bases, leaving 8 bases between them. The CDR3 loop is CASSLSGAGYTF. The DNA of the CDR3 is TGTGCCAGCAGCTTATCAGGGGCTGGCTACACCTTC.